Listed below are T cell receptor beta chains from one sample, sequenced in a study of blood T cell repertoires in COVID-19. Using immunoSEQ multiplex PCR, the repertoire was profiled, and TCRdb retains in-frame clones only, with some absent. The sample contains 200,000 to 250,000 clones, about 87% of which appear only once. Sequencing input: PBMCs or T cells enriched from blood (not recorded which). These receptors were taken from a man between 18 and 29 years old with acute COVID-19. Both conserved end residues are part of each CDR3. A D gene is named only where the DNA matches it firmly. Expanded clones are given a class, and other clones once, few, many or no size at all.

j_call d_call v_call clone_size cdr3_aa cdr3_nt
TRBJ1-1 TRBD1 TRBV6-2/TRBV6-3 . CASSEGQALEAFF TGTGCCAGCAGTGAGGGACAGGCTCTTGAAGCTTTCTTT
TRBJ2-7 . TRBV4-1 . CASSPGGRQYF TGCGCCAGCAGCCCCGGGGGTCGGCAGTACTTC
TRBJ2-7 . TRBV3-1/TRBV3-2 . CASSRGHEQYF TGTGCCAGCAGCCGTGGGCACGAGCAGTACTTC
TRBJ2-7 TRBD2 TRBV11-3 . CASSERASGPGAAEQYF TGTGCCAGCAGCGAACGGGCTAGCGGCCCTGGGGCGGCCGAGCAGTACTTC
TRBJ1-6 . TRBV27 . CASSFGDSPLHF TGTGCCAGCAGTTTTGGAGATTCACCCCTCCACTTT
TRBJ2-7 . TRBV7-9 . CASSLLGSNEQYF TGTGCCAGCAGCTTACTGGGGAGCAACGAGCAGTACTTC
TRBJ2-7 TRBD2 TRBV7-9 . CASSLSGAEQYF TGTGCCAGCAGCTTAAGCGGGGCCGAGCAGTACTTC
TRBJ2-1 TRBD2 TRBV7-8 . CASTGTSGPYNEQFF TGTGCCAGCACTGGGACTAGCGGACCTTACAATGAGCAGTTCTTC
TRBJ2-7 . TRBV12-3/TRBV12-4 . CASSLTRAEQYF TGTGCCAGCAGTTTGACTAGGGCCGAGCAGTACTTC
TRBJ1-1 TRBD1 TRBV7-9 . CASSSRQGDTEAFF TGTGCCAGCAGCTCACGACAGGGGGACACTGAAGCTTTCTTT
TRBJ2-1 TRBD2 TRBV19 . CASSSPRTPVSGGSSYNEQFF TGTGCCAGTAGTTCTCCCCGCACCCCGGTTAGCGGGGGGAGCTCCTACAATGAGCAGTTCTTC
TRBJ2-7 . TRBV20-1 . CSARGTAEQYF TGCAGTGCTAGAGGGACTGCTGAGCAGTACTTC
TRBJ2-7 TRBD1 TRBV12-3/TRBV12-4 . CASSVGTDYEQYF TGTGCCAGCAGTGTCGGGACAGACTACGAGCAGTACTTC
TRBJ2-7 TRBD2 TRBV14 . CASSQLGGSYEQYF TGTGCCAGCAGCCAACTGGGGGGGTCCTACGAGCAGTACTTC
TRBJ2-3 . TRBV2 . CASSGFSGSTDTQYF TGTGCCAGCAGTGGTTTTAGCGGCTCCACAGATACGCAGTATTTT
TRBJ2-7 TRBD1 TRBV6-2/TRBV6-3 . CASSQAGTGEYEQYF TGTGCCAGCAGTCAAGCCGGGACAGGGGAATACGAGCAGTACTTC
TRBJ1-6 TRBD1 TRBV5-1 . CASSFWDSSTDSLHF TGCGCCAGCAGCTTTTGGGACAGTAGTACCGATTCCCTCCACTTT
TRBJ2-7 TRBD1 TRBV19 . CASSNDRVTYEQYF TGTGCCAGTAGTAACGACAGGGTGACCTACGAGCAGTACTTC
TRBJ2-7 TRBD1 TRBV5-6 . CASSWGTGGYEQYF TGTGCCAGCAGCTGGGGGACAGGAGGCTACGAGCAGTACTTC
TRBJ1-6 TRBD1 TRBV5-1 . CASSYTGTGGSNLHF TGCGCCAGCAGCTACACCGGGACAGGGGGGTCTAACCTCCACTTT
TRBJ2-3 TRBD2 TRBV28 . CASTPPAGTSGRGTDTQYF TGTGCCAGCACCCCCCCCGCGGGTACTAGCGGGAGGGGCACAGATACGCAGTATTTT
TRBJ1-2 TRBD1 TRBV19 . CASSSTGGERSGYGYTF TGTGCCAGTAGTTCGACAGGGGGCGAAAGGAGCGGCTATGGCTACACCTTC
TRBJ1-2 . TRBV3-1/TRBV3-2 . CASHQGQGIRGYTF TGTGCCAGCCACCAAGGGCAGGGGATAAGGGGCTACACCTTC
TRBJ1-2 TRBD1 TRBV28 . CASSPVDRDIDYTF TGTGCCAGCAGTCCCGTGGACAGGGATATCGACTACACCTTC
TRBJ1-2 . TRBV7-9 . CASSLTGFDGYTF TGTGCCAGCAGCCTAACAGGGTTCGATGGCTACACCTTC
TRBJ2-2 . TRBV5-1 . CASSLATASGELFF TGCGCCAGCAGCTTGGCTACAGCATCCGGGGAGCTGTTTTTT
TRBJ2-1 . TRBV5-1 once CASSPGEGAYNEQFF TGCGCCAGCAGCCCGGGGGAGGGGGCCTACAATGAGCAGTTCTTC
TRBJ2-1 TRBD2 TRBV5-6 . CASRGRGTIIAGGDEQFF TGTGCCAGCAGGGGTCGGGGTACCATTATAGCGGGAGGAGATGAGCAGTTCTTC
TRBJ2-3 . TRBV11-2 . CASSLPSGLSTDTQYF TGTGCCAGCAGCTTACCGAGCGGGTTGAGCACAGATACGCAGTATTTT
TRBJ2-1 . TRBV11-3 once CASSSLTLSLNEQFF TGTGCCAGCAGCTCATTAACCCTAAGCTTGAACGAGCAGTTCTTC
TRBJ1-2 TRBD1 TRBV27 few CASSLGQGGNGYGYTF TGTGCCAGCAGTTTGGGACAGGGGGGGAATGGTTATGGCTACACCTTC
TRBJ2-7 . TRBV28 . CASISGVPYSYEQYF TGTGCCAGCATCTCAGGGGTGCCCTACTCCTACGAGCAGTACTTC
TRBJ1-2 TRBD1 TRBV5-4 once CASSGDRGLGGYTF TGTGCCAGCAGCGGGGACAGGGGACTTGGTGGCTACACCTTC
TRBJ2-6 . TRBV28 . CASSRQESGANVLTF TGTGCCAGCAGTCGACAGGAGTCTGGGGCCAACGTCCTGACTTTC
TRBJ1-6 . TRBV21-1 . CASSKRKTPLHF TGTGCCAGCAGCAAAAGAAAAACTCCCCTCCACTTT
TRBJ1-2 TRBD1 TRBV6-5 . CASSSYTGTVNGGYTF TGTGCCAGCAGTTCCTATACCGGGACAGTGAACGGTGGCTACACCTTC
TRBJ1-4 . TRBV19 . CASQLDRGTEKLFF TGTGCCAGTCAATTGGACCGGGGAACCGAAAAACTGTTTTTT
TRBJ2-3 . TRBV9 . CASSIRTEDTQYF TGTGCCAGCAGCATAAGGACAGAAGATACGCAGTATTTT
TRBJ2-7 TRBD1 TRBV28 . CASAGTGAGGETYEQYF TGTGCCAGCGCCGGGACAGGGGCAGGTGGAGAAACCTACGAGCAGTACTTC
TRBJ2-2 . TRBV27 . CASSREMRATGELFF TGTGCCAGCAGCCGGGAGATGAGGGCCACCGGGGAGCTGTTTTTT
TRBJ2-3 TRBD1 TRBV5-6 . CASSWGTGGGDTQYF TGTGCCAGCAGCTGGGGGACAGGCGGCGGGGATACGCAGTATTTT
TRBJ2-1 TRBD1 TRBV7-3 . CASSLDRGYEQFF TGTGCCAGCAGCTTAGACAGGGGCTATGAGCAGTTCTTC
TRBJ2-1 . TRBV5-8 . CASSPRLSGPNEQFF TGTGCCAGCAGCCCCCGTTTGAGCGGACCCAATGAGCAGTTCTTC
TRBJ2-7 . TRBV28 . CASSFIGDPYEQYF TGTGCCAGCAGTTTTATAGGGGATCCCTACGAGCAGTACTTC
TRBJ2-1 TRBD2 TRBV19 . CASSIEALAGAHEQFF TGTGCCAGTAGTATAGAAGCCCTAGCGGGAGCCCATGAGCAGTTCTTC
TRBJ2-5 TRBD1 TRBV7-2 . CASSLEGQGFEFETQYF TGTGCCAGCAGCTTAGAAGGACAGGGGTTTGAGTTTGAGACCCAGTACTTC
TRBJ2-7 TRBD1 TRBV7-8 . CASYFGTGDYEQYF TGTGCCAGCTATTTTGGGACAGGAGACTACGAGCAGTACTTC
TRBJ2-7 TRBD2 TRBV5-1 once CASSLVSSGRAQGVYEQYF TGCGCCAGCAGCTTGGTTTCCAGCGGGAGGGCCCAGGGGGTCTACGAGCAGTACTTC
TRBJ2-4 TRBD1 TRBV4-2 . CASSQVSGGGEALAKNIQYF TGTGCCAGCAGCCAAGTGTCAGGGGGCGGGGAGGCCTTAGCCAAAAACATTCAGTACTTC
TRBJ2-1 . TRBV3-1/TRBV3-2 . CASSQEWAVLTYNEQFF TGTGCCAGCAGCCAAGAATGGGCAGTACTGACCTACAATGAGCAGTTCTTC
TRBJ1-4 . TRBV6-4 . CASSDSRSAIEKLFF TGTGCCAGCAGTGACTCCCGGAGTGCTATAGAAAAACTGTTTTTT
TRBJ1-2 . TRBV30 . CAWIPPGSWGYTF TGTGCCTGGATCCCCCCGGGGTCATGGGGCTACACCTTC
TRBJ1-2 TRBD1 TRBV7-8 once CASSLDGQGAYYGYTF TGTGCCAGCAGCTTAGATGGGCAGGGGGCGTACTATGGCTACACCTTC
TRBJ1-4 . TRBV4-3 . CASSQTSQALTRLFF TGCGCCAGCAGCCAAACATCACAAGCACTGACACGACTGTTTTTT
TRBJ2-7 . TRBV2 . CASSRTVSYEQYF TGTGCCAGCAGTCGGACAGTATCCTACGAGCAGTACTTC
TRBJ2-7 . TRBV24-1 . CATSGQWADEQYF TGTGCCACCAGTGGGCAGTGGGCAGACGAGCAGTACTTC
TRBJ2-1 . TRBV6-5 . CASSYSWTDSYNEQFF TGTGCCAGCAGTTACTCCTGGACTGACTCCTACAATGAGCAGTTCTTC